This record looks at one T cell receptor (beta chain) sequence and its context. Its target antigen remains unknown. No base quality values were provided; no much bigger clone lies one nucleotide off. Between the V and J ends, shortened by 3 bases and 1 base respectively, the junction contains 7 bases. The CDR3 holds 15 amino acids from the cysteine to the phenylalanine. Just CDR3 DNA is preserved here, 45 bases in frame from base 1. The germline V gene provides CDR1 KGHSH and CDR2 LQKENI. In total, roughly 670 healthy bone marrow donors made up the cohort. At the time of sampling, every cohort member was nominally healthy, though immune exposures that went unrecorded were likely present. The donor tested CMV seronegative, placing the donor among the 350 to 400 seronegative members of the cohort. Every donor gave a peripheral blood sample, and the peripheral blood mononuclear cells from that sample were used for TCR beta sequencing. The Qiagen DNeasy Blood Extraction Kit was used to extract genomic DNA from the blood cell samples.

The library was made by the immunoSEQ multiplex PCR assay. The multiplex PCR relied on a mix of 60 forward primers for TCR Vbeta segments and 13 reverse primers for TCR Jbeta segments. The CDR3 region of rearranged TCR beta genes was amplified from genomic DNA with a multiplex PCR assay. The Illumina HiSeq System was used to sequence the amplified TCR beta libraries as 87-base-pair reads. As for the original processing: A later analysis tallied some 79 million unique TCR beta chains across the 700 or so repertoires, and about 10 million of those chains were shared by two or more donors. Raw reads were error-corrected and collapsed into unique sequences by a nearest-neighbor algorithm in which closely related sequences were merged to remove PCR and sequencing errors. To assign V, D and J gene segments, CDR3 sequences were aligned to IMGT reference sequences. For a sequence to be retained, at least a six-nucleotide match to both a V gene segment and a J gene segment was required. Rearrangements were classified as productive when the CDR3 lacked stop codons and remained in frame with V and J, and all other rearrangements were classified as non-productive. CDR3 was defined by IMGT convention, running from the second conserved V-encoded cysteine to the conserved J-encoded phenylalanine. In an earlier analysis of roughly 580 of the donors, sequences lacking an unambiguous match to a single V gene segment were excluded. An earlier analysis of approximately 590 of the donors classified V segments as functional when productive rearrangements were above 56.7% and as segregating when the standard deviation between donors was above 5%. A statistical classification framework was built to diagnose cytomegalovirus status from the catalog of TCR beta chain sequences. In a later analysis, V and J genes were assigned by comparing TCR nucleotide sequences against IMGT/GENE-DB human TR gene sequences. A later analysis assigned CDR3 sequences and most-parsimonious VDJ recombination scenarios with the TCRdist pipeline. In a later analysis, each TCR beta chain was defined by its CDR3 amino acid sequence together with its V-gene family, and reads without a unique V-gene family were excluded. A later analysis removed several hundred highly shared, low-generation-probability nucleotide sequences to deal with suspected cross-contamination and a sequencing artifact. In a later analysis, a clonal expansion index was calculated for each public chain from normalized within-repertoire ranks of inferred template counts. In a later analysis, generation probabilities were computed with a VDJ recombination model fitted to out-of-frame rearrangements, and the resulting probabilities were checked against IGoR. In a later analysis, TCR-TCR, TCR-HLA and TCR-CMV co-occurrence was scored with hypergeometric tests, and a repertoire-size bias correction was applied to TCR pairs. A later analysis estimated false discovery rates by permuting HLA or CMV assignments 20 times. In a later analysis, co-occurring TCRs were grouped using DBSCAN, and TCRdist sequence similarity was added for clustering within HLA-allele-positive subsets. Repertoires with fewer than 30,000 or more than 120,000 public chains, plus five repertoires with anomalous nucleotide sharing, were excluded from co-occurrence clustering. As stored in TCRdb, this immuneACCESS dataset retains in-frame rearrangements with V and J assigned. A fraction of the clones does not appear; measured against another copy, unresolved V genes explain less than half of the discrepancy, and the remainder lacks a known reason. The V and J calls and clone size are taken from that table; D and trimming were inferred from the DNA. The sample table shows around 300,000 clones, and under 80% are seen once. The top ten clones comprise under 3% of the sample.

These data come from a study of cytomegalovirus exposure and HLA in healthy donors (TCRdb year 2017). Study-level background: An earlier analysis of roughly 570 of the donors reported 250 to 350 Gb of sequence data and around 110 million unique TCR beta sequences obtained from about 179 million T cells. An early release that covered fewer than 750 HLA-typed donors contained around 300 gigabases of sequencing data and some 87 million unique TCR sequences. Of the roughly 400 genotyped donors, 65% to 90% were placed in the genetic ancestry cluster associated with self-reported Caucasian donors. The study aimed to test whether signatures of past pathogen exposure could be identified by cataloging public T cell receptors. The T cell repertoires of around 730 subjects were profiled by immunosequencing and related to cytomegalovirus serostatus. Along with the roughly 670-subject first cohort, a separate validation cohort of about 110 different subjects was used. To predict cytomegalovirus infection status, the study brought together high-throughput TCR immunosequencing, statistical association of individual TCRs with disease status, and machine learning. To study patterns of TCR occurrence, a later analysis re-analyzed previously published TCR beta repertoires from 500 to 850 donors and added high-resolution HLA genotyping. The later analysis used no new phenotypic data to find candidate immune exposures, relying instead on TCR beta sequences and their occurrence across donors. An earlier analysis of more than 450 of the donors used high-throughput TCR beta sequencing to judge whether each TCR beta V gene segment behaved as functional or pseudogenic. Donor age, sex, ethnicity and CMV serostatus were compiled together with the repertoire data. A later genetic analysis took genome-wide SNP genotypes for about 55% of the roughly 700 donors and used that subset as a discovery cohort. All discovery cohort repertoires had been generated on a single sequencing platform. HLA typing included class I and class II loci at four-digit resolution. Typing coverage varied by locus: 629-630 donors for A, B, C, DRB1 and DQB1; roughly 520 for DQA1; over 600 for DPA1; roughly 450 for DPB1. Several DR-DQ haplotypes were treated as single units for association and clustering because of strong linkage in the cohort. On average, roughly 240,000 unique TCR beta nucleotide sequences were sequenced per donor among about 400 genotyped donors of the cohort, with roughly 18% of those sequences being non-productive. General findings and caveats noted by the study authors: A few of the identified cytomegalovirus-associated TCR beta chains were confirmed in vitro to be specific for cytomegalovirus antigens. Cytomegalovirus status was reported to be diagnosed by the classifier with high specificity and sensitivity in both the original and validation cohorts. Some IMGT-functional V segments, including TRBV6-2 and TRBV6-3, could not be distinguished by the 87-base-pair reads and were therefore excluded. In a later genetic analysis, a missense DCLRE1C variant was associated with V-gene and J-gene trimming of TCR beta chains, and the association was replicated in an independent cohort. Immune exposure information for the cohort was limited to CMV serostatus. A later analysis found that most CMV-associated TCR beta chains appeared HLA-restricted, with HLA associations seemingly driven largely by CMV exposure. Assigning TCR associations to individual alleles was difficult when HLA alleles, especially DR and DQ, strongly co-occurred. In this cohort, only TCR beta chains were sequenced, and detectable features were limited by the absence of alpha or paired-chain data. A cluster of highly shared sequence variants was judged likely to represent a technical artifact of the sequencing pipeline. Compared with equally common non-associated chains, HLA-associated TCR beta chains in a later analysis were more clonally expanded and had lower generation probabilities. In a later analysis, TCR association rates were found to vary across HLA loci, with the most associated TCRs seen for DRB1 alleles and the fewest for HLA-C alleles. In an earlier analysis of 587 of the donors, most TCR beta V segments were observed in productive rearrangements about 90% or about 30% of the time, broadly matching IMGT annotations. Compared with the roughly 710-donor mean, donors in an Asian-associated ancestry cluster had fewer N-insertions in productive TCRs, according to a later genetic analysis. Presence/absence analyses assumed roughly uniform sequencing depth across donors, an assumption that may not hold. The study listed 150 to 200 TCR beta chains as associated with cytomegalovirus. A further reported finding was that TCR beta sequences accurately predicted the HLA-A and HLA-B alleles for most subjects in the first cohort. Because some donors lacked HLA typing at each locus, the association tests relied only on the typed subset. Because counts were too low, roughly 17 rarely observed V segments, including chromosome 9 orphons, were left out of the earlier analysis of 500 to 750 of the donors. Linkage disequilibrium might explain the correlated functional status among segregating V segments, but an unknown experimental factor could not be ruled out. The authors suggested that the approach could potentially be extended to other disease states and immunological phenotypes. At a false discovery rate of 0.05, a later analysis linked fewer than 20,000 TCR beta sequences to specific HLA alleles. A later analysis reported that several top co-occurrence clusters appeared linked to parvovirus B19, influenza, CMV and Epstein-Barr virus. Most TCR sequences were seen in very few donors, while some public TCRs were found in many individuals.

This TCR was recovered from a female donor in good health and CMV-seronegative. The sample taken for sequencing was PBMCs. The chain uses TRBV18 and TRBJ2-6; a tentative D match to TRBD1 spans 5 bases. The CDR3 protein is CASSPQGSGANVLTF. DNA sequence: TGTGCCAGCTCACCTCAGGGATCTGGGGCCAACGTCCTGACTTTC.